The 10 T cell receptor beta chains below all came from one sample that was sequenced in a study of cytomegalovirus exposure and HLA in healthy donors. Sequenced by immunoSEQ multiplex PCR; TCRdb stores in-frame clones only, minus some. The data hold roughly 70,000 clones, with about 82% observed a single time. Source material: PBMCs. The receptors were sampled from a man aged 30 to 45 in good health and CMV-seronegative.

V and J are TRBV6-6 and TRBJ2-7; TRBD1 aligns across 9 bases. The CDR3 runs to 14 residues. The V segment lost 7 bases and the J segment 4 bases; nucleotides outside the gene matches: 8. In germline, CDR1 is MNHNY, CDR2 SVGAGI (reference sequence). The CDR3 region has the DNA TGTGCCAGCACCACGTTAGGACAGGGGTACGAGCAGTACTTC. This gives the protein CASTTLGQGYEQYF.

This clone was picked up a small number of times. The chain has TRBV5-1 and TRBJ2-5, with TRBD2 matching over 8 bases. Germline V lookup: CDR1 SGHRS, CDR2 YFSETQ. This CDR3 has 13 amino acids. Trimming cost V 7 bases and J 4 bases; bases outside gene matches: 6. CDR3 sequence: CASVDSGAETQYF. The CDR3 DNA reads TGCGCCAGCGTAGATAGCGGGGCAGAGACCCAGTACTTC.

The rearrangement uses TRBV5-1 and TRBJ2-7; 8 bases align to TRBD2. V shed 7 bases, J shed 5 bases, and the junction held 11 bases outside the gene matches. The CDR3 runs 14 residues. CDR1 SGHRS and CDR2 YFSETQ come from the germline V gene. The CDR3 is CASSSPSRGDEQYF. The CDR3 region has the DNA TGCGCCAGCTCCTCCCCTTCGCGGGGGGACGAGCAGTACTTC.

This chain links TRBV6-5 with TRBJ1-1; 8 bases agree with TRBD1. Trimming cost V 5 bases and J 4 bases; bases outside gene matches: 6. This CDR3 has 14 residues. The germline gives CDR1 MNHEY, CDR2 SVGAGI. This chain's CDR3 is CASSKGQGSTEAFF. CDR3 in DNA: TGTGCCAGCAGTAAAGGACAGGGATCCACTGAAGCTTTCTTT.

J is TRBJ1-2 and V is TRBV5-1; a possible D gene is TRBD1 (5 bases). The CDR3 sequence is 14 residues long. Germline V gene lookup returns CDR1 SGHRS and CDR2 YFSETQ. V was pared by 0 bases and J by 7 bases, with 13 bases between. The CDR3 coding sequence is TGCGCCAGCAGCTTGGTTCAGGGAACTGCTGGCTACACCTTC. Translated, it gives CASSLVQGTAGYTF.

V and J are TRBV18 and TRBJ1-2; maybe TRBD1 (6 bases). Germline lookup yields CDR1 KGHSH and CDR2 LQKENI. The CDR3 length is 14 residues. V lost 0 bases and J 5 bases, leaving 10 bases between the germline ends. CDR3 DNA: TGTGCCAGCTCACCACCGGCAGGGGTGTATGGCTACACCTTC. Encoded protein: CASSPPAGVYGYTF.

The chain uses TRBV9 and TRBJ2-7, with 11 bases identical to TRBD2. CDR1 is SGDLS and CDR2 is YYNGEE in the germline V gene. The CDR3 length is 15 residues. Trimming removed 2 bases from V and 2 bases from J; junction bases left unmatched: 3. CDR3 in DNA: TGTGCCAGCAGCGTTGGACTAGCGGGTACCTACGAGCAGTACGTC. Protein: CASSVGLAGTYEQYV.

The chain uses TRBV5-1 and TRBJ2-1; 8 bases line up with TRBD2. The CDR3 sequence is 15 residues long. Germline V gene data show CDR1 as SGHRS and CDR2 as YFSETQ. After removal of 4 bases from V and 8 bases from J, the junction contained 11 bases not matched to a gene. The CDR3 nucleotides read TGCGCCAGCAGCCACGGCGAACTAGCGGTCGATGAGCAGTTCTTC. Amino acid sequence: CASSHGELAVDEQFF.

The chain recombines TRBV27 with TRBJ2-1, with D possibly matching TRBD1 (5 bases). Per the germline V gene, CDR1 is MNHEY and CDR2 is SMNVEV (reference sequence). The CDR3 totals 13 residues. Between the trimmed V and J ends, which lost 2 bases and 9 bases, there was a span of 11 bases. CDR3 nucleotides: TGTGCCAGCAGTTTAGGGGCCCTGGGTGAGCAGTTCTTC. This gives the protein CASSLGALGEQFF.

The V gene is TRBV28, the J gene TRBJ1-5; possibly TRBD1 for D (5 bases). The CDR3 is 12 residues long. Germline assignment: CDR1 MDHEN and CDR2 SYDVKM. Trimming cost V 7 bases and J 7 bases, with 11 bases left between them. Written as DNA, the CDR3 is TGTGCCAGCAATCAGGGAAGCCAGCCCCAGCATTTT. Its protein product is CASNQGSQPQHF.